This record covers a single T cell receptor (beta chain). Antigen specificity is unknown. The investigators amplified TCR beta CDR3 regions from RNA transcripts. The HTBI primer set was used in a first-round RT-PCR of the TCR CDR3. TCRdb used MiXCR to reprocess the multiplex PCR reads, holding one entry per CDR3 protein. The sample carries about 570,000 distinct CDR3 sequences, about half recorded once. V was cut by 7 bases and J by 5 bases, with 15 bases left in between. Germline CDR1 is LNHDA and CDR2 is SQIVND (reference sequence). The CDR3 has 14 residues. This record comes from a study of T cells in Graves' hyperthyroidism and ophthalmopathy. Exclusion criteria comprised uncontrolled infection, other autoimmune disease, pregnancy or lactation. Findings and limits, study-wide: Ophthalmopathy was identified by the model a median about 6 months ahead of onset.

Sequences were obtained from peripheral blood or thyroid tissue (not recorded which). The chain has TRBV19 and TRBJ1-5, with D perhaps matching TRBD1 (5 bases). The sequence came from an adult woman with Graves' disease, either hyperthyroidism or ophthalmopathy (not recorded which). The CDR3 coding sequence is TGTGCCAGTACCACCGAGACAGTTTATCAGCCCCAGCATTTT. As protein: CASTTETVYQPQHF. The whole variable domain, remainder taken from reference TRBV19 and TRBJ1-5, is DGGITQSPKYLFRKEGQNVTLSCEQNLNHDAMYWYRQDPGQGLRLIYYSQIVNDFQKGDIAEGYSVSREKKESFPLTVTSAQKNPTAFYLCASTTETVYQPQHFGDGTRLSIL.